Below, 14 T cell receptor beta chains from the same sample are listed, as sequenced in a study of molecular identifiers for immune sequencing clone quantification. TCRdb used MiXCR to reprocess the PCR reads, holding one entry per CDR3 protein. The sample carries 300,000 to 400,000 distinct CDR3 sequences, 24% recorded once. Sequencing input: naive CD8+ T cells from blood, with Jurkat cell RNA spiked in. Described subset: FACS-sorted CD8+CD4-CCR7+CD45RA+ naive T cells. These receptors all come from a human donor in good health. Some libraries in this study had Jurkat cell RNA spiked in.

This clonotype was seen more than once but under ten times. The chain has TRBV12-3 or TRBV12-4 and TRBJ2-5, with a weak D call TRBD2 (6 bases). V was clipped by 3 bases and J by 2 bases, with 13 bases between them. CDR3 length: 15 amino acids. The CDR3 DNA is TGTGCCAGCAGTTTTATTCCCAGCGGGCAAGAGACCCAGTACTTC. Translating it yields CASSFIPSGQETQYF.

This clonotype occurred many times. V and J are TRBV28 and TRBJ2-3; D is unresolved. The length of the CDR3 is 13 residues. Trimming removed 3 bases from V and 4 bases from J, with 8 bases in between. Germline V gives CDR1 MDHEN, CDR2 SYDVKM. DNA of the CDR3: TGTGCCAGCAGTTTCGGTAGATCAGATACGCAGTATTTT. Amino acids: CASSFGRSDTQYF.

Note on this clonotype: A single base separates this from a much larger clone, so it may be a read error. The chain joins TRBV5-1 to TRBJ2-7; 9 bases align to TRBD1. Germline-derived CDR1 and CDR2 are SGHRS and YFSETQ. The CDR3 length is 14 residues. CDR3 bases: TGCGCCGGCAGCTTGGGGACAGGGCCCTACGAGCAGTACTTC. This sequence encodes CAGSLGTGPYEQYF.

Details on this clonotype: A much larger clone lies a single base off, so this may be a read error. The J gene is TRBJ2-7, the V gene TRBV28; D is undetermined. Germline assignment: CDR1 MDHEN and CDR2 SYDVKM. The CDR3 totals 14 residues. Trimming removed 6 bases from V and 2 bases from J, with 14 bases in between. DNA for the CDR3: TGTGCCAGCAGCCATGGGGAACCAGCCTACGAGCAGTACTTC. It translates to CASSHGEPAYEQYF.

J is TRBJ1-1 and V is TRBV3-1; 7 nucleotides match TRBD1. The germline V gene encodes CDR1 LGHDT and CDR2 YNNKEL (reference sequence). The junction had 3 bases not matched to a gene; V was cut back by 4 bases and J by 4 bases. This CDR3 has 13 amino acids. The CDR3 is CASSPDRATEAFF. As DNA, the CDR3 is TGTGCCAGCAGCCCCGACAGGGCCACTGAAGCTTTCTTT.

This clonotype was detected only a few times. The chain has TRBV12-3 or TRBV12-4 and TRBJ2-7; D is uncertain. Trimming cost V 6 bases and J 1 base, with 7 bases left between them. The CDR3 contains 12 residues. Here the CDR3 reads CASSHRSYEQYF. CDR3 in DNA: TGTGCCAGCAGCCACCGATCCTACGAGCAGTACTTC.

A note on this clonotype: The junction shows a germline mismatch at one end, possibly a read error. DNA of the CDR3: TGTGCCAGCGGCTTAAAGGGGAGGGGAGGGAAGAACACAGATACGCAGTATTTT. It translates to CASGLKGRGGKNTDTQYF. The V and J genes are TRBV11-2 and TRBJ2-3; TRBD2 agrees at 7 bases. CDR3 length: 18 residues. Looked up from germline, CDR1 is SGHAT and CDR2 is FQNNGV.

In its sample, this clonotype was seen many times. This chain joins TRBV6-5 and TRBJ2-7, with 8 bases identical to TRBD1. Germline assignment: CDR1 MNHEY and CDR2 SVGAGI. V shed 0 bases, J shed 1 base, and the junction held 5 bases outside the gene matches. The CDR3 has 16 residues. The DNA for the CDR3 is TGTGCCAGCAGTTACTCGGGCAGGGGGCCATCCTACGAGCAGTACTTC. Translating gives CASSYSGRGPSYEQYF.

This clonotype was counted between two and nine times. The chain carries TRBV7-9 and TRBJ2-7; no reliable D call. The V gene lost 3 bases and the J gene lost 6 bases, with 12 bases spanning the gap. The V gene's germline CDR1 is SEHNR and CDR2 FQNEAQ (reference sequence). CDR3 size: 13 residues. This CDR3 is CASSLPLGSEQYF. The CDR3 DNA reads TGTGCCAGCAGCTTGCCCCTGGGGTCCGAGCAGTACTTC.

This clonotype was found a few times. V usage is TRBV19 and J usage is TRBJ2-3; D unresolved. This CDR3 has 15 amino acids. Per germline, CDR1 LNHDA and CDR2 SQIVND (reference sequence). V was shortened by 1 base and J by 1 base, with 9 bases between the two germline ends. This CDR3 is CASSIATAGTDTQYF. The CDR3 DNA reads TGTGCCAGTAGTATAGCGACTGCCGGCACAGATACGCAGTATTTT. Filled out from reference TRBV19 and TRBJ2-3, the complete variable domain reads DGGITQSPKYLFRKEGQNVTLSCEQNLNHDAMYWYRQDPGQGLRLIYYSQIVNDFQKGDIAEGYSVSREKKESFPLTVTSAQKNPTAFYLCASSIATAGTDTQYFGPGTRLTVL.

Many counts were recorded for this clonotype. This chain joins TRBV7-9 and TRBJ2-7, with a possible D match to TRBD2 (6 bases). Germline V gives CDR1 SEHNR, CDR2 FQNEAQ (reference sequence). The CDR3 contains 15 residues. V lost 3 bases and J lost 3, with 15 bases in between. The DNA of the CDR3 is TGTGCCAGCAGCTTCCCGCAGGACGGGGGCTACGAGCAGTACTTC. Protein product: CASSFPQDGGYEQYF.

This clonotype was seen a handful of times. The V call is TRBV25-1, the J call TRBJ1-2; TRBD1 is a possible D gene (6 bases). V was trimmed by 1 base and J by 5 bases, leaving 11 bases between them. Germline CDR1 reads MGHDK; CDR2 reads SYGVNS. There are 14 residues in the CDR3. The CDR3 nucleotides read TGTGCCAGCAGTGAATTAGGGGGATCGTATGGCTACACCTTC. It encodes CASSELGGSYGYTF.

The V call is TRBV20-1, the J call TRBJ2-7; D possibly uses TRBD1 or TRBD2 (6 bases each). Germline assignment: CDR1 DFQATT and CDR2 SNEGSKA (reference sequence). The V and J ends lost 5 bases and 1 base respectively, with 21 bases between them. The CDR3 extends over 16 amino acids. The CDR3 loop reads CSAWGPGDISSYEQYF. In DNA form, the CDR3 reads TGCAGTGCTTGGGGACCGGGGGACATAAGTTCCTACGAGCAGTACTTC.

The V call is TRBV19, the J call TRBJ1-1; TRBD1 agrees at 9 bases. Per the germline V gene, CDR1 is LNHDA and CDR2 is SQIVND (reference sequence). V was clipped by 5 bases and J by 7 bases; unmatched bases: 11. The CDR3 length is 15 residues. In DNA form, the CDR3 reads TGTGCCAGTAGTTCCCCGGGACAGGGAGGCCTTGAAGCTTTCTTT. The encoded protein is CASSSPGQGGLEAFF. Variable domain in full (rest from reference TRBV19 and TRBJ1-1): DGGITQSPKYLFRKEGQNVTLSCEQNLNHDAMYWYRQDPGQGLRLIYYSQIVNDFQKGDIAEGYSVSREKKESFPLTVTSAQKNPTAFYLCASSSPGQGGLEAFFGQGTRLTVV.